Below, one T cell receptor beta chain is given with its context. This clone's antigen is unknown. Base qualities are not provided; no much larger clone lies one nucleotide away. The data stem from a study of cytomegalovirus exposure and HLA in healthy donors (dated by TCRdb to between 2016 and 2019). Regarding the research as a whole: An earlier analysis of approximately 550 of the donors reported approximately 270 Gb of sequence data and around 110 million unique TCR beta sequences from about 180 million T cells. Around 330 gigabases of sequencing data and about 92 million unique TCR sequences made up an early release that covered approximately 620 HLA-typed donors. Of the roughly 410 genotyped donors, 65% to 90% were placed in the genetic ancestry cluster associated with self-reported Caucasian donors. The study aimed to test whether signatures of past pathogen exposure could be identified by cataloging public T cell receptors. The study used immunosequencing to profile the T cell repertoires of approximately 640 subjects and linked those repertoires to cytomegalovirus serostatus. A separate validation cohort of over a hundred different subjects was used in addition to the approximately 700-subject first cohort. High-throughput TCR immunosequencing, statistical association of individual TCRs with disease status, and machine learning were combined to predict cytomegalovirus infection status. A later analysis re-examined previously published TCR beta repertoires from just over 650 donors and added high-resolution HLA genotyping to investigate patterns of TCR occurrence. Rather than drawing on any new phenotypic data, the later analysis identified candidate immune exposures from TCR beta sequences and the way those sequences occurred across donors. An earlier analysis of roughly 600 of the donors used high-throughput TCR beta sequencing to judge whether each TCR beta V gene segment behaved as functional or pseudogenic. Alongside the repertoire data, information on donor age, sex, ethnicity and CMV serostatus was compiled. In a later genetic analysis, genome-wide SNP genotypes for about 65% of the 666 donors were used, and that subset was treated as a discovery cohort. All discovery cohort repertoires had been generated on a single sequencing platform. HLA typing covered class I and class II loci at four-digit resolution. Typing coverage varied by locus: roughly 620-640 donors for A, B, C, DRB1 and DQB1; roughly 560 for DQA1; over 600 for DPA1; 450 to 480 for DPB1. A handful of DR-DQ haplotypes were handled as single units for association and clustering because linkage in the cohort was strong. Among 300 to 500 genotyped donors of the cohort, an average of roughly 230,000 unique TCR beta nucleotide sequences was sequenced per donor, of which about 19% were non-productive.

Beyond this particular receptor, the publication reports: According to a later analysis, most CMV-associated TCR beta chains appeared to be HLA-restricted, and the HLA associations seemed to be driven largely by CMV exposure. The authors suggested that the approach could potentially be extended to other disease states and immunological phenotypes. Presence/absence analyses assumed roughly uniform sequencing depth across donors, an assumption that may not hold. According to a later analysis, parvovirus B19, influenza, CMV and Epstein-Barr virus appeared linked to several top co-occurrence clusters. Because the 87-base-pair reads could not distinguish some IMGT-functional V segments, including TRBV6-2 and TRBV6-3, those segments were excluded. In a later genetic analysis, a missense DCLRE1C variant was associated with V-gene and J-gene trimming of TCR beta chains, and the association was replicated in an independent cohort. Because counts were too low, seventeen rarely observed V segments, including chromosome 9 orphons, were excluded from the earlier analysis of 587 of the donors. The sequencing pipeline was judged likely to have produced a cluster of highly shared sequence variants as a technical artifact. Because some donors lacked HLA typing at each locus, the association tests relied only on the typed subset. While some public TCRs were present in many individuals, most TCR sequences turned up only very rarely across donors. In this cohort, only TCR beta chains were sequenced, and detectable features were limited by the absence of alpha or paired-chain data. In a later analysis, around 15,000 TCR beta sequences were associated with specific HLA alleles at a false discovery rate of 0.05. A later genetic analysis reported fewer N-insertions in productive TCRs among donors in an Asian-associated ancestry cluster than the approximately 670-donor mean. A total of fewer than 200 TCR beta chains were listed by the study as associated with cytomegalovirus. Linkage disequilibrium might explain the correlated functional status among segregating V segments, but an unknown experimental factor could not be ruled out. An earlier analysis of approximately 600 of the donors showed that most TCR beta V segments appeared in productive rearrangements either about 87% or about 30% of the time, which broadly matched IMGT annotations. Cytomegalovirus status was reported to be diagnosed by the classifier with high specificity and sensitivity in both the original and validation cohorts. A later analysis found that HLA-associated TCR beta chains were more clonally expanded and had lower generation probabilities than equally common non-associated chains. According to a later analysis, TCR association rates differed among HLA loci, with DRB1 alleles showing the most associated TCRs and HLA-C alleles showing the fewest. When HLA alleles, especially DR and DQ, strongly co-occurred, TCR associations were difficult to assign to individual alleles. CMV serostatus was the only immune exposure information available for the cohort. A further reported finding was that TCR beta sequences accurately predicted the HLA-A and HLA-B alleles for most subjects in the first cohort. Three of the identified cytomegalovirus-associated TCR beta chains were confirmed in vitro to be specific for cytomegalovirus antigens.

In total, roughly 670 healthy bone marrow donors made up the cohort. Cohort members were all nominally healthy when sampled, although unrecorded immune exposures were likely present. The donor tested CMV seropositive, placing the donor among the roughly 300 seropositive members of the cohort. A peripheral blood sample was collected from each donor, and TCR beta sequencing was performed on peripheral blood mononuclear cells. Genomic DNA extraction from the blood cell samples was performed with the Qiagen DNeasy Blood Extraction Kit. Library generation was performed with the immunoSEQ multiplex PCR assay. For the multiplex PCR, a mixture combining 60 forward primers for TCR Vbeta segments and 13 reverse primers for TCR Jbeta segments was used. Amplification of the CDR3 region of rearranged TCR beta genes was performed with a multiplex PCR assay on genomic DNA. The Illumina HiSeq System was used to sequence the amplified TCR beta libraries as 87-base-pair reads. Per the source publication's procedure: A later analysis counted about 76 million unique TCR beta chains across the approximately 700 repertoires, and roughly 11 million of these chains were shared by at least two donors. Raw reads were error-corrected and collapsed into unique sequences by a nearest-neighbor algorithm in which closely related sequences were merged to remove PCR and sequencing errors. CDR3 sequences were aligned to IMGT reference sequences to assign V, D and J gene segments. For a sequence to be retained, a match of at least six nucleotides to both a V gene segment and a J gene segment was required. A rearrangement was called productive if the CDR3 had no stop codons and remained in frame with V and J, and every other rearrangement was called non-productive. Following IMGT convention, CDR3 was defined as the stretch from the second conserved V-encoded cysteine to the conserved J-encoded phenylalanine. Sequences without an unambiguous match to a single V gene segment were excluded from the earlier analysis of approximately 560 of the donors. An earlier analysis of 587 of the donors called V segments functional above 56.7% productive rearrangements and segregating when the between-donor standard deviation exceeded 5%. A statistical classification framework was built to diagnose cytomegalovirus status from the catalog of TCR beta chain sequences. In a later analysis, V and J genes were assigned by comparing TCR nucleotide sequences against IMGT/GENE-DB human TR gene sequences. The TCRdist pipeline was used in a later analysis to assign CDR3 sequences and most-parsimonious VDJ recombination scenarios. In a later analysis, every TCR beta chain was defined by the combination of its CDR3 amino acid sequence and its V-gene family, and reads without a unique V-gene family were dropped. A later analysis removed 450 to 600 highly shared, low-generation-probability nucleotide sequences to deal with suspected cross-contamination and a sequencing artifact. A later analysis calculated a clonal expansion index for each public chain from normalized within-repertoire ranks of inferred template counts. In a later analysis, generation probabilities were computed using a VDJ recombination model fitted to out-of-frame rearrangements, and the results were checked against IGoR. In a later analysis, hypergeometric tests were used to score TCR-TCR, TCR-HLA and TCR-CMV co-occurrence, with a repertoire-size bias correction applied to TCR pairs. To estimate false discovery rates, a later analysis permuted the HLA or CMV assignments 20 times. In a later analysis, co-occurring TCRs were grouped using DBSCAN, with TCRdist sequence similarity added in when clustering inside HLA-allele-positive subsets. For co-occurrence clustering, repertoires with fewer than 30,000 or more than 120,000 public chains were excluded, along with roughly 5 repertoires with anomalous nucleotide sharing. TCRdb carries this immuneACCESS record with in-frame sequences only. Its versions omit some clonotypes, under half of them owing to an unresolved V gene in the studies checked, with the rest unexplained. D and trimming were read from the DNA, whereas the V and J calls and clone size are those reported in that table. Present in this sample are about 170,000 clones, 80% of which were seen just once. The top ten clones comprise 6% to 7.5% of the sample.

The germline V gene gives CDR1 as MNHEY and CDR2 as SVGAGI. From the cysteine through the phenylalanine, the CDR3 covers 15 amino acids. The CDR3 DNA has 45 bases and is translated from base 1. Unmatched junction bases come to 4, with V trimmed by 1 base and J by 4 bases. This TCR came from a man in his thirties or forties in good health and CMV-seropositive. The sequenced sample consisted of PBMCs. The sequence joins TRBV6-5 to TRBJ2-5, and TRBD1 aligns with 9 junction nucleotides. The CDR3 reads CASSYLGQGPETQYF. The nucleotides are TGTGCCAGCAGTTACTTAGGACAGGGGCCAGAGACCCAGTACTTC.